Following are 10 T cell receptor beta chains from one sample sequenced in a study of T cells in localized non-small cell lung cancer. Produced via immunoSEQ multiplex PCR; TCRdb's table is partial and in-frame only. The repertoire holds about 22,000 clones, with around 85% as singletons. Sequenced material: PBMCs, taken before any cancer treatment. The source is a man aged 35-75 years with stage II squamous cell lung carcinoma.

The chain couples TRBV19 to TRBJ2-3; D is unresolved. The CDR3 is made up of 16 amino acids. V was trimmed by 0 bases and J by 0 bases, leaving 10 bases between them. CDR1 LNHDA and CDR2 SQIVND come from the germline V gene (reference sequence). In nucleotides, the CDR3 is TGTGCCAGTAGTATAGATCACGCGGCTAGCACAGATACGCAGTATTTT. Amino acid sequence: CASSIDHAASTDTQYF.

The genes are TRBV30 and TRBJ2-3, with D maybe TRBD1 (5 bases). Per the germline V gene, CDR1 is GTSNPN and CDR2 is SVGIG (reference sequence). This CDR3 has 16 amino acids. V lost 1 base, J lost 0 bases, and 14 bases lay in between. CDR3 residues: CAWSGRGSTSTDTQYF. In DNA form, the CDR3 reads TGTGCCTGGAGTGGAAGGGGATCGACCAGCACAGATACGCAGTATTTT.

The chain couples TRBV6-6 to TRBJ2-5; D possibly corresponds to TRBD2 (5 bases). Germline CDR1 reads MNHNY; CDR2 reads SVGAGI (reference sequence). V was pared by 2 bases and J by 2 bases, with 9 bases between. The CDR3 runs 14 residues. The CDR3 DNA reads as TGTGCCAGCAGTTACCGGGATACTCAAGAGACCCAGTACTTC. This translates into CASSYRDTQETQYF.

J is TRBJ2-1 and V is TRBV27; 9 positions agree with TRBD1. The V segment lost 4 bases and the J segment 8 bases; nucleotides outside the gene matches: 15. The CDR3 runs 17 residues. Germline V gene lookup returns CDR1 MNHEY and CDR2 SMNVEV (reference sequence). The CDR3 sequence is CASSSRPDRGFFYEQFF. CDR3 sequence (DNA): TGTGCCAGCAGTTCCCGGCCGGACAGGGGCTTTTTCTATGAGCAGTTCTTC.

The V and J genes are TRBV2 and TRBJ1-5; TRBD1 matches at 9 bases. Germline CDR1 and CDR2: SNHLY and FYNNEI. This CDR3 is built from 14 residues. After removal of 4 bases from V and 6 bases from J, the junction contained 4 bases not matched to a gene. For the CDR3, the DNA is TGTGCCAGCAGTGGACAGGGGGGAAGTCAGCCCCAGCATTTT. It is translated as CASSGQGGSQPQHF.

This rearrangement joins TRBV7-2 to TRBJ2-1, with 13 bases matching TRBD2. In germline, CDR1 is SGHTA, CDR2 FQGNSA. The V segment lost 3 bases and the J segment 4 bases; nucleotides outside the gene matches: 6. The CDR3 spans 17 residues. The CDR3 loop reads CASSFMGLAGMYNEQFF. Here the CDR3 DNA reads TGTGCCAGCAGCTTCATGGGACTAGCGGGGATGTACAATGAGCAGTTCTTC.

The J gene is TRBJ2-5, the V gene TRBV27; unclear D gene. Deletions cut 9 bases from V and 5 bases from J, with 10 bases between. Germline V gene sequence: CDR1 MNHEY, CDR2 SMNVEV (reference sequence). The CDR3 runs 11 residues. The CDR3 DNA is TGTGCCAGGTCCCCCAGGGAGACCCAGTACTTC. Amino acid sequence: CARSPRETQYF.

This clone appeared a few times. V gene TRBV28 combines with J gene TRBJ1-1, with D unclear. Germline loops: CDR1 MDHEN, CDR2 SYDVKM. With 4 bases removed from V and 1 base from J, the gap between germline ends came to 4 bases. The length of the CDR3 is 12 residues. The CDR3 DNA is TGTGCCAGCAGTTGGCGGAACACTGAAGCTTTCTTT. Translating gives CASSWRNTEAFF.

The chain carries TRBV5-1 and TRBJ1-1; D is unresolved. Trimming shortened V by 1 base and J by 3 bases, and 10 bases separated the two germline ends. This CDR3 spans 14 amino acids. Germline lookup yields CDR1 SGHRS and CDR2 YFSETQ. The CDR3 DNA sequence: TGCGCCAGCAGCTTGAGTTCTATAGACACTGAAGCTTTCTTT. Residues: CASSLSSIDTEAFF.

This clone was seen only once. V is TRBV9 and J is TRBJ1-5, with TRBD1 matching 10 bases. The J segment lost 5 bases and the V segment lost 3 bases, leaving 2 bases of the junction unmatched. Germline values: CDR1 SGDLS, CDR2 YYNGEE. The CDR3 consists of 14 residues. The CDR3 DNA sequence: TGTGCCAGCAGCGGACAGGGGGCGGATCAGCCCCAGCATTTT. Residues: CASSGQGADQPQHF.